This T cell receptor beta chain was identified in a study of T cells in women clearing cervical HPV infection. The overall study: Blood came at first lesion visit for cases, post-clearance for controls.

General study findings and limits: CIN3+ cases had significantly higher TCR repertoire richness than controls, but evenness did not differ. Richness plus V gene abundances separated cases from controls with AUC about 0.8.

The CDR3 is 14 amino acids. The germline V gene encodes CDR1 GTSNPN and CDR2 SVGIG (reference sequence). TCRdb keeps only in-frame clones here, not all; method: immunoSEQ multiplex PCR. Its table records fewer than 25,000 clones. As to this clone: The antigen is undetermined. The read comes to an end 3 residues before the CDR3 does, leaving the germline J gene to fill in the end.

The V and J genes are TRBV30 and TRBJ2-4; D is undetermined. Sequencing input: blood buffy coat. The sequence was collected from a woman between 18 and 70 years old with a cervical HPV16 infection that either progressed to CIN3+ or cleared (not recorded which). CDR3 protein: CAWSVFGGAYGQYF. The sequenced CDR3 bases are TGTGCCTGGAGTGTCTTCGGTGGTGCCTATGGT. The complete variable domain, with remaining parts taken from reference TRBV30 and TRBJ2-4, reads SQTIHQWPATLVQPVGSPLSLECTVEGTSNPNLYWYRQAAGRGLQLLFYSVGIGQISSEVPQNLSASRPQDRQFILSSKKLLLSDSGFYLCAWSVFGGAYGQYFGAGTRLSVL.